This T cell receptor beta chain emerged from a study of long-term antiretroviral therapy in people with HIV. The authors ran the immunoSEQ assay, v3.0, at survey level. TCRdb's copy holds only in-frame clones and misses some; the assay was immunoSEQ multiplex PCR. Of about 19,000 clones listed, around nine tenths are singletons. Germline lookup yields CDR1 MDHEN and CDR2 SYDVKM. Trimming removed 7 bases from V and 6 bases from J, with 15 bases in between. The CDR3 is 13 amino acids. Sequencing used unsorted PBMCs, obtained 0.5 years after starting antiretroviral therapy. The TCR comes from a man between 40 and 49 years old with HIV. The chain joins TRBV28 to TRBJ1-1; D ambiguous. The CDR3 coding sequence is TGTGCCAGCACTAATCCGCAAAGGGCTGAAGCTTTCTTT. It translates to CASTNPQRAEAFF.